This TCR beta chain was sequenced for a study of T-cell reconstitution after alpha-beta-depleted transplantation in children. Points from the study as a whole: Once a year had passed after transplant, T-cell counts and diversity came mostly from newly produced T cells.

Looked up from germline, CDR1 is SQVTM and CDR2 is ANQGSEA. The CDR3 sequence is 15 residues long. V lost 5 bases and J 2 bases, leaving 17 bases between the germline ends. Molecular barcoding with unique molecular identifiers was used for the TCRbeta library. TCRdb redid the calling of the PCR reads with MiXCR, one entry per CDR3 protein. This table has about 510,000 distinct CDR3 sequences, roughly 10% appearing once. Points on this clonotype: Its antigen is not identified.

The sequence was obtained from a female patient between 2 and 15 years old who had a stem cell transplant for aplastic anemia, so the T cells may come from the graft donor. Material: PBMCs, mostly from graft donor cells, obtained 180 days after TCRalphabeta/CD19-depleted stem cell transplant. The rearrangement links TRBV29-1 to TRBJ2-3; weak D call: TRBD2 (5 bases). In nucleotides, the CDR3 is TGCAGCGTTAGCCCCGCGGGCACAATCACAGATACGCAGTATTTT. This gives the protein CSVSPAGTITDTQYF.